This T cell receptor beta chain was observed in a study of blood T cell repertoires in COVID-19. Study overall: The analysed material was cDNA or gDNA that came from T cells, B-cell-depleted T cells, or PBMCs.

Original processing notes: Estimates of nucleated cell counts were drawn from the amplification of reference gene primers. This table comes from immunoSEQ multiplex PCR, and its TCRdb copy is limited to in-frame clones, with some not included. The V and J calls and clone size come from that table; D and trimming were worked out from the DNA. The sample records 170,000 or so clones, approximately 80% being singletons. V lost 2 bases and J 0 bases, leaving 9 bases between the germline ends. The CDR3 has 15 residues. In germline, CDR1 is MNHEY, CDR2 SVGEGT. The rearrangement joins TRBV6-2 or TRBV6-3 to TRBJ2-3; D may be TRBD1 (5 bases). This receptor was taken from a woman aged 55 to 70 with acute or convalescent COVID-19. The material sequenced was peripheral blood. CDR3 sequence reads: CASSYQGVSTDTQYF. CDR3 DNA sequence: TGTGCCAGCAGTTACCAGGGTGTTAGCACAGATACGCAGTATTTT.